This T cell receptor (beta chain) was documented in a study of cytomegalovirus exposure and HLA in healthy donors. Background on the study: In a previous analysis, nearly 120 million unique TCR beta sequences were found from 150 million to 200 million T cells.

The V and J ends lost 4 bases and 1 base respectively, with 6 bases between them. This CDR3 spans 14 amino acids. Per germline, CDR1 SGHRS and CDR2 YFSETQ. Amplification used 60 Vbeta primers and 13 Jbeta primers. The data were produced by immunoSEQ multiplex PCR, yet TCRdb's version contains in-frame clones alone and is incomplete. The sample records over 150,000 clones, roughly 70% being singletons. The sequence was obtained from a woman aged 45-59 years in good health and CMV-seropositive. The sample consisted of PBMCs. V and J are TRBV5-1 and TRBJ2-6; the D gene is possibly TRBD2 (6 bases). CDR3 sequence reads: CASSGGSGANVLTF. DNA for the CDR3: TGCGCCAGCAGCGGGGGGTCTGGGGCCAACGTCCTGACTTTC.